This T cell receptor beta chain came from a study of CD8 T cells in Susac syndrome. The CDR3 covers 14 residues. V lost 0 bases, J lost 4 bases, and 9 bases lay in between. Germline V gene data show CDR1 as SGHTA and CDR2 as FQGTGA. Roughly 0.45 to 1 ug RNA was reverse transcribed with random hexamers. Amplification of TCR beta CDR3 used immunoSEQ multiplex PCR across 54 Vbeta and 13 Jbeta. TCRdb itself ran the immunoSEQ multiplex PCR reads through MiXCR, one entry per CDR3 protein. The table shows roughly 140,000 distinct CDR3 sequences, with about 93% occurring only once. The rearrangement uses TRBV7-3 and TRBJ2-5; D is perhaps TRBD1 (5 bases). This clonotype was obtained from a human donor in good health. Specimen: CD8+ T cells from PBMCs. CDR3 protein: CASSLTGAGETQYF. CDR3 bases: TGTGCCAGCAGCTTAACAGGGGCCGGAGAGACCCAGTACTTC.